The 8 T cell receptor beta chains below were found in one sample sequenced in a study of T cells after posttransplantation cyclophosphamide. The assay was immunoSEQ multiplex PCR, and TCRdb's table has in-frame clones only and misses some. Among roughly 7,000 clones listed, more than 60% were seen once. Sequencing used memory CD4+ T cells sorted from blood. The source is a woman between 50 and 59 years old in good health and a related stem cell transplant donor.

The rearrangement uses TRBV7-9 and TRBJ2-1; 8 bases map to TRBD2. The CDR3 is 12 amino acids. V lost 7 bases to trimming and J lost 10 bases; unmatched junction nucleotides: 6. Germline V lookup: CDR1 SEHNR, CDR2 FQNEAQ (reference sequence). The CDR3 DNA sequence: TGTGCCAGCACCTCTTTAGCGGGAGAGCAGTTCTTC. It specifies CASTSLAGEQFF. The variable domain in full, with the rest retrieved from reference TRBV7-9 and TRBJ2-1, is DTGVSQNPRHKITKRGQNVTFRCDPISEHNRLYWYRQTLGQGPEFLTYFQNEAQLEKSRLLSDRFSAERPKGSFSTLEIQRTEQGDSAMYLCASTSLAGEQFFGPGTRLTVL.

This chain connects TRBV15 to TRBJ2-5; weak D call: TRBD2 (6 bases). Trimming took 1 base from V and 4 from J, leaving 10 bases between them. The CDR3 extends over 14 amino acids. Looked up from germline, CDR1 is LNHNV and CDR2 is YYDKDF (reference sequence). For the CDR3, the DNA is TGTGCCACCAGCAGAGGCGGGGTTGGAGAGACCCAGTACTTC. This gives the protein CATSRGGVGETQYF.

DNA of the CDR3: TGTGCCAGGGCCCCACAGGGCCTGAACACTGAAGCTTTCTTT. It is translated as CARAPQGLNTEAFF. This chain uses TRBV27 with TRBJ1-1, with a tentative D call TRBD1 (6 bases). Trimming pared 9 bases from V and 0 bases from J, leaving 14 bases between. The germline gives CDR1 MNHEY, CDR2 SMNVEV (reference sequence). CDR3 length equals 14 residues.

This clone was counted only a few times. The chain combines TRBV14 with TRBJ1-4, with D hard to call. The CDR3 is 14 residues long. The V and J ends lost 1 base and 7 bases respectively, with 10 bases between them. CDR1 is SGHDN, CDR2 FVKESK, per germline. CDR3 nucleotides: TGTGCCAGCAGCCAAGGCGGGTACACTGAAAAACTGTTTTTT. This gives the protein CASSQGGYTEKLFF. Full variable domain (remainder filled in from reference TRBV14 and TRBJ1-4): EAGVTQFPSHSVIEKGQTVTLRCDPISGHDNLYWYRRVMGKEIKFLLHFVKESKQDESGMPNNRFLAERTGGTYSTLKVQPAELEDSGVYFCASSQGGYTEKLFFGSGTQLSVL.

The rearrangement links TRBV15 to TRBJ2-3; TRBD1 agrees at 8 bases. V was clipped by 3 bases and J by 3 bases; unmatched bases: 2. The germline gives CDR1 LNHNV, CDR2 YYDKDF (reference sequence). This CDR3 comprises 14 residues. The CDR3, as DNA: TGTGCCACCAGCAGGGACAGGGTGACAGATACGCAGTATTTT. It is translated as CATSRDRVTDTQYF. The variable domain in full, completed from reference TRBV15 and TRBJ2-3, reads DAMVIQNPRYQVTQFGKPVTLSCSQTLNHNVMYWYQQKSSQAPKLLFHYYDKDFNNEADTPDNFQSRRPNTSFCFLDIRSPGLGDTAMYLCATSRDRVTDTQYFGPGTRLTVL.

V and J are TRBV10-3 and TRBJ1-2; D not resolved. Trimming stripped 6 bases from V and 8 bases from J, with 19 bases between. CDR1 is ENHRY and CDR2 is SYGVKD in the germline V gene. There are 14 residues in the CDR3. The CDR3 reads CAIRASTVGYGYTF. The CDR3 DNA sequence: TGTGCCATCAGAGCTTCGACGGTCGGGTACGGCTACACCTTC.

The rearrangement links TRBV28 to TRBJ2-7; 7 bases match TRBD2. The CDR3 spans 11 residues. The junction had 5 bases not matched to a gene; V was cut back by 3 bases and J by 12 bases. Germline V gene data show CDR1 as MDHEN and CDR2 as SYDVKM. Here the CDR3 DNA reads TGTGCCAGCAGTTTGGGGCGGGAGTCGTACTTC. This codes for CASSLGRESYF.

The chain is built from TRBV7-3 and TRBJ2-3; a weak D match, TRBD1 (5 bases). Germline V gene data show CDR1 as SGHTA and CDR2 as FQGTGA. This CDR3 has 15 amino acids. V dropped 0 bases and J dropped 4 bases, with 11 bases sitting between them. CDR3: CASSLTLQGADTQYF. CDR3 coding DNA: TGTGCCAGCAGCTTAACCTTGCAGGGTGCAGATACGCAGTATTTT.